The clone carrying this T cell receptor (beta chain) has only one observation. Its antigen is unidentified. The source of the sample is a study of T cell responses to AZD1222 COVID-19 vaccine. Study-level points and caveats: CD4 TCRs associated with vaccination spanned spike, dominating at 160-218 and 743-854. An increase in Spike-specific TCR breadth and depth was observed after two AZD1222 doses.

Sequenced by immunoSEQ multiplex PCR; TCRdb stores in-frame clones only, minus some. The table lists 90,000 to 150,000 clones, around 90% of them singletons, with 2.6% in the top ten. The specimen comprised peripheral blood, sampled 28 days after the second AZD1222 dose. The receptor was isolated from an adult who received the AZD1222 COVID-19 vaccine.

This CDR3 is CASSPRTGGFVKNIQYF. The CDR3 DNA sequence: TGTGCCAGCAGCCCGAGGACAGGGGGCTTTGTCAAAAACATTCAGTACTTC. V and J are TRBV7-2 and TRBJ2-4, with 11 nucleotides matching TRBD1. The CDR3 covers 17 residues. Germline trimming cut 5 bases from V and 3 bases from J; bases unmatched to any gene: 9. Germline V gives CDR1 SGHTA, CDR2 FQGNSA.